This T cell receptor beta chain was profiled in a study of blood T cell repertoires in COVID-19. Study in general: Samples taken during acute and convalescent COVID-19 were collected in the United States, Italy and Spain.

The germline V and J ends were trimmed by 5 bases and 7 bases, with 15 bases remaining between them. CDR3 length: 13 amino acids. Germline V gene lookup returns CDR1 SNHLY and CDR2 FYNNEI. Per the original data handling: The authors estimated nucleated cell counts from reference gene primer amplification. Measured with immunoSEQ multiplex PCR; TCRdb has only the in-frame clones, and not every one. V and J calls plus clone size are reproduced from that table; the DNA served to infer D and trimming. The repertoire includes 60,000 or so clones, around 90% of them detected once, and over 13% sits in the top ten.

This TCR derives from a human donor with active COVID-19. The donor label of this sample is uncertain. The specimen sequenced was peripheral blood. The chain carries TRBV2 and TRBJ2-7, with a weak D call TRBD1 (6 bases). The CDR3 nucleotides are TGTGCCAGCAGTACCGGGACACCTTTTGAGCAGTACGTC. It is translated as CASSTGTPFEQYV.